These 20 T cell receptor beta chains were sequenced from one sample in a study of regulatory and conventional T cells in RAG deficiency. Clones were read by immunoSEQ multiplex PCR, and TCRdb kept only the in-frame ones, dropping some. Altogether around 30,000 clones are present, 75% to 90% being singletons, with the ten largest covering roughly 13%. The sample was also linked to a second study, of regulatory T cells. That source adds: Amplification used 52 TRBV primers and 13 TRBJ primers.

The sequenced sample consisted of CD8+ T cells sorted from blood. These receptors originate from a human donor in good health.

The chain has TRBV15 and TRBJ2-2; TRBD2 might be the D (6 bases). Trimming pared 1 base from V and 6 bases from J, leaving 18 bases between. This CDR3 is 17 amino acids long. Germline V CDR1 and CDR2: LNHNV, YYDKDF (reference sequence). CDR3 coding DNA: TGTGCCACCAGCAGAGCAGGAGGACTAAGCACCGCCGGGGAGCTGTTTTTT. It is translated as CATSRAGGLSTAGELFF.

V is TRBV7-9 and J is TRBJ2-1; D remains ambiguous. Germline V gene lookup returns CDR1 SEHNR and CDR2 FQNEAQ (reference sequence). The CDR3 runs 12 residues. Trimming removed 5 bases at V and 2 bases at J, with 4 bases between. The CDR3 sequence is CASSRTYNEQFF. CDR3 DNA: TGTGCCAGCAGCCGGACCTACAATGAGCAGTTCTTC. The entire variable domain, with the rest obtained from reference TRBV7-9 and TRBJ2-1, is as follows: DTGVSQNPRHKITKRGQNVTFRCDPISEHNRLYWYRQTLGQGPEFLTYFQNEAQLEKSRLLSDRFSAERPKGSFSTLEIQRTEQGDSAMYLCASSRTYNEQFFGPGTRLTVL.

This chain connects TRBV6-5 to TRBJ1-5; TRBD1 matches 7 bases. Germline V gene sequence: CDR1 MNHEY, CDR2 SVGAGI. The CDR3 consists of 14 residues. With V trimmed by 6 bases and J by 4 bases, 6 bases remained unmatched. CDR3 DNA: TGTGCCAGCAGGGGACAGTATTCTAATCAGCCCCAGCATTTT. It specifies CASRGQYSNQPQHF.

The chain recombines TRBV21-1 with TRBJ1-1. TRBV21-1 is a pseudogene segment. The CDR3 is 15 amino acids. CDR3 sequence (DNA): TGTGCCAGCATCAAGGGGGGGCGACTGAACACTGAAGCTTTCTTT. It translates to CASIKGGRLNTEAFF.

The chain links TRBV5-1 to TRBJ1-1; 8 nucleotides match TRBD1. CDR3 length: 16 amino acids. Germline V gene data show CDR1 as SGHRS and CDR2 as YFSETQ. V gave up 4 bases and J gave up 1 base; unmatched junction bases: 9. CDR3 protein: CASSRQGARKNTEAFF. CDR3 nucleotide sequence: TGCGCCAGCAGCCGTCAGGGGGCGAGGAAGAACACTGAAGCTTTCTTT.

The chain combines TRBV19 with TRBJ1-5, with D perhaps TRBD1 (6 bases). Germline-derived CDR1 and CDR2 are LNHDA and SQIVND (reference sequence). The V and J ends lost 5 bases and 3 bases respectively, with 11 bases between them. This CDR3 is 14 amino acids long. The CDR3 spells CASSVRDTNQPQHF. In DNA, the CDR3 is TGTGCCAGTAGTGTCCGGGACACCAATCAGCCCCAGCATTTT.

This chain uses TRBV9 with TRBJ2-5; 8 bases match TRBD1. The CDR3 spans 14 residues. J gave up 2 bases and V 0 bases, and 0 bases lay outside the gene matches. Germline V gives CDR1 SGDLS, CDR2 YYNGEE. Here the CDR3 reads CASSVGTGQETQYF. As DNA, the CDR3 is TGTGCCAGCAGCGTAGGGACAGGGCAAGAGACCCAGTACTTC.

CDR3 sequence reads: CASSLARTGSNSPLHF. The CDR3 nucleotides read TGTGCCAGCAGCTTAGCCCGGACAGGGAGCAATTCACCCCTCCACTTT. This chain joins TRBV7-8 and TRBJ1-6; 8 nucleotides line up with TRBD1. Germline lookup yields CDR1 SGHVS and CDR2 FQNEAQ. This CDR3 contains 16 residues. V trimming: 0 bases; J trimming: 7 bases; junction bases outside the gene matches: 5.

The chain recombines TRBV6-1 with TRBJ1-5; D is ambiguous. Trimming took off 5 bases at V and 4 bases at J, with 15 bases between the two ends. The germline V gene has CDR1 MNHNS and CDR2 SASEGT. The CDR3 contains 15 residues. CDR3 nucleotides: TGTGCCAGCAGTCGCGACGGAGGAGAAAATCAGCCCCAGCATTTT. It translates to CASSRDGGENQPQHF.

The chain carries TRBV6-6 and TRBJ2-7, with 8 bases aligning to TRBD2. This CDR3 comprises 15 residues. The V segment lost 2 bases and the J segment 7 bases; nucleotides outside the gene matches: 10. Germline CDR1 and CDR2: MNHNY and SVGAGI (reference sequence). In nucleotides, the CDR3 is TGTGCCAGCAGTTACGGGTATAGCGGGGACTGGGAGCAGTACTTC. Its translation: CASSYGYSGDWEQYF.

The chain has TRBV6-1 and TRBJ1-1; tentative D call: TRBD1 (6 bases). Germline-derived CDR1 and CDR2 are MNHNS and SASEGT. The CDR3 is 14 residues long. V was clipped by 1 base and J by 8 bases, with 14 bases between them. The DNA of the CDR3 is TGTGCCAGCAGTGAAGGGGGGCCCGATGGAGAAGCTTTCTTT. Its translation: CASSEGGPDGEAFF.

The V call is TRBV12-5, the J call TRBJ2-3; 7 nucleotides agree with TRBD2. V shed 1 base, J shed 4 bases, and the junction held 5 bases outside the gene matches. There are 15 residues in the CDR3. CDR1 is LGHNT, CDR2 FRNRAP, per germline. The DNA for the CDR3 is TGTGCTAGTGGTTTGGACAGCGGGGCTCCAGATACGCAGTATTTT. Its protein is CASGLDSGAPDTQYF.

The V and J genes are TRBV18 and TRBJ2-1; D is possibly TRBD1 or TRBD2 (5 bases each). The germline V gene has CDR1 KGHSH and CDR2 LQKENI. V gave up 5 bases and J gave up 9 bases, with 17 bases separating them. The CDR3 extends over 14 amino acids. CDR3 DNA: TGTGCCAGCTCATACGGGACCCCCCTTGTTGAGCAGTTCTTC. It specifies CASSYGTPLVEQFF.

The chain links TRBV5-4 to TRBJ2-7, with a weak D call TRBD1 (5 bases). The germline CDR1 and CDR2 sequences are SGHNT and YYREEE (reference sequence). The CDR3 extends over 13 amino acids. The V and J ends lost 4 bases and 2 bases respectively, with 10 bases between them. The CDR3, as DNA: TGTGCCAGCAGCGCTGACAGTCCCTACGAGCAGTACTTC. This codes for CASSADSPYEQYF.

The CDR3 DNA is TGTGCCAGCAGTGGTAGGACTCATTATAATTCACCCCTCCACTTT. This encodes CASSGRTHYNSPLHF. The chain is built from TRBV2 and TRBJ1-6; D gene uncertain. V lost 4 bases, J lost 4 bases, and 11 bases lay in between. This CDR3 spans 15 amino acids. Germline loops: CDR1 SNHLY, CDR2 FYNNEI.

The chain has TRBV9 and TRBJ2-1, with D perhaps matching TRBD1 (6 bases). This CDR3 contains 14 residues. The germline gives CDR1 SGDLS, CDR2 YYNGEE. Trimming removed 0 bases at V and 3 bases at J, with 7 bases between. The CDR3 reads CASSVARGYNEQFF. In DNA, the CDR3 is TGTGCCAGCAGCGTAGCCAGGGGCTACAATGAGCAGTTCTTC. Together with reference TRBV9 and TRBJ2-1, the CDR3 gives the full variable domain: DSGVTQTPKHLITATGQRVTLRCSPRSGDLSVYWYQQSLDQGLQFLIQYYNGEERAKGNILERFSAQQFPDLHSELNLSSLELGDSALYFCASSVARGYNEQFFGPGTRLTVL.

This clone has a single count. The same CDR3 also results from other DNA sequences found in this sample. The chain carries TRBV6-1 and TRBJ1-1, with TRBD1 matching 7 bases. Germline V gene data show CDR1 as MNHNS and CDR2 as SASEGT. The V gene end was trimmed by 4 bases and the J gene end by 0 bases; junction bases not matched to a gene: 11. CDR3 length: 17 residues. The CDR3 sequence is CASSVGPGQLMNTEAFF. The CDR3 DNA follows: TGTGCCAGCAGTGTGGGTCCGGGACAGTTGATGAACACTGAAGCTTTCTTT.

This chain uses TRBV7-5 with TRBJ2-7; the table names TRBD2, a call not compared with the DNA. TRBV7-5 is designated a pseudogene. CDR3 length equals 16 residues. CDR3 residues: CASSLWAGREIDEQYF. CDR3 in DNA: TGTGCCAGCAGCTTATGGGCGGGGAGGGAGATCGACGAGCAGTACTTC.

This chain links TRBV27 with TRBJ2-1; 8 bases are shared with TRBD2. The CDR3 length is 13 residues. CDR1 and CDR2 from the germline V gene are MNHEY and SMNVEV (reference sequence). The J segment lost 10 bases and the V segment lost 5 bases, leaving 7 bases of the junction unmatched. In nucleotides, the CDR3 is TGTGCCAGCAGTCCCGGACTAGCAAGAGAGCAGTTCTTC. This encodes CASSPGLAREQFF.

The chain uses TRBV5-1 and TRBJ2-1, with 7 bases matching TRBD2. Germline V gene sequence: CDR1 SGHRS, CDR2 YFSETQ. V was clipped by 2 bases and J by 2 bases; unmatched bases: 7. The CDR3 covers 16 residues. CDR3 DNA: TGCGCCAGCAGCTTACTGAGCGGGGTGACCTACAATGAGCAGTTCTTC. Its translation: CASSLLSGVTYNEQFF.